This TCR beta chain was recorded in a study of CD8 T cells in ankylosing spondylitis. Germline CDR1 reads SNHLY; CDR2 reads FYNNEI. CDR3 length equals 14 residues. V was shortened by 8 bases and J by 2 bases, with 14 bases between the two germline ends. TCRdb reprocessed the 5' RACE reads via MiXCR and lists one record per CDR3 protein. The data contain around 150,000 distinct CDR3 sequences, more than 9% of them seen just once; the ten biggest clones take up under 35%. The sequence was collected from a male donor with ankylosing spondylitis or in good health (not recorded which). Sequencing was carried out using blood, either unsorted or a sorted T cell fraction (not recorded which). The chain is built from TRBV2 and TRBJ2-3; D call uncertain. In nucleotides, the CDR3 is TGTGCCAGCCTCCTCTCAATACTCACAGATACGCAGTATTTT. It encodes CASLLSILTDTQYF.